These 13 T cell receptor beta chains came from one sample sequenced in a study of spatial heterogeneity in lung cancer. Time point defined: sample taken at primary tumor resection. Tumor, nontumor lung or frozen PBMC supplied whole RNA that was sequenced unsorted. TCRdb fed the 5' RACE reads into MiXCR, producing one record per CDR3 protein. The sample yields around 74,000 distinct CDR3 sequences, about an eighth seen once. This sample comprised PBMCs, obtained at surgery. The receptor set was obtained from a male donor with early-stage non-small cell lung cancer.

V and J are TRBV7-3 and TRBJ1-1, with 7 bases fitting TRBD1. From germline, CDR1 is SGHTA and CDR2 FQGTGA. V trimming: 1 base; J trimming: 4 bases; junction bases outside the gene matches: 3. CDR3 length: 14 residues. The CDR3 DNA sequence: TGTGCCAGCAGCTTAAAGGGGGCGAGCACTGAAGCTTTCTTT. This translates into CASSLKGASTEAFF.

There are many counts of this clonotype. The gene calls are TRBV29-1 and TRBJ2-7, with 9 nucleotides matching TRBD1. The CDR3 length is 13 residues. Looked up from germline, CDR1 is SQVTM and CDR2 is ANQGSEA. The CDR3 DNA follows: TGCACCCCTGGGCGGGACAGGGACGACGAGCAGTACTTC. It encodes CTPGRDRDDEQYF.

The J gene is TRBJ2-3, the V gene TRBV19, with D unclear. This CDR3 has 11 amino acids. Germline values: CDR1 LNHDA, CDR2 SQIVND (reference sequence). Trimming cost V 7 bases and J 2 bases, with 4 bases left between them. The CDR3 loop reads CASTFTDTQYF. CDR3 nucleotides: TGTGCCAGTACCTTCACAGATACGCAGTATTTT. Full variable domain (missing parts from reference TRBV19 and TRBJ2-3): DGGITQSPKYLFRKEGQNVTLSCEQNLNHDAMYWYRQDPGQGLRLIYYSQIVNDFQKGDIAEGYSVSREKKESFPLTVTSAQKNPTAFYLCASTFTDTQYFGPGTRLTVL.

This clonotype has a count of ten or more. The chain couples TRBV7-3 to TRBJ1-1; D gene ambiguous. This CDR3 comprises 15 residues. V lost 2 bases to trimming and J lost 0 bases, with 10 bases between them. Germline V gene sequence: CDR1 SGHTA, CDR2 FQGTGA. The CDR3 here is CASSLGAGMNTEAFF. In DNA, the CDR3 is TGTGCCAGCAGCTTAGGCGCGGGCATGAACACTGAAGCTTTCTTT.

V gene TRBV9 combines with J gene TRBJ2-3, with TRBD2 matching 10 bases. V lost 3 bases and J lost 4; bases outside the gene matches: 8. The germline gives CDR1 SGDLS, CDR2 YYNGEE. The CDR3 consists of 16 residues. CDR3 DNA: TGTGCCAGCAGCGCCCGTAGCGGGAGGACGGCAGATACGCAGTATTTT. It encodes CASSARSGRTADTQYF.

This clonotype was counted ten times or more. The J gene is TRBJ2-1, the V gene TRBV6-2 or TRBV6-3, with no clear D. CDR1 MNHEY and CDR2 SVGEGT come from the germline V gene. Trimming removed 4 bases at V and 9 bases at J, with 10 bases between. This CDR3 has 12 residues. In DNA form, the CDR3 reads TGTGCCAGCAGTTTGGTAGCAGGTGAGCAGTTCTTC. Its translation: CASSLVAGEQFF.

The chain is built from TRBV25-1 and TRBJ2-5; D call uncertain. V was pared by 0 bases and J by 1 base, with 6 bases between. The germline V gene encodes CDR1 MGHDK and CDR2 SYGVNS. The CDR3 is 14 residues long. CDR3 amino acids: CASSEYASQETQYF. CDR3 DNA sequence: TGTGCCAGCAGTGAATATGCTTCCCAAGAGACCCAGTACTTC.

This clonotype was observed a handful of times. The chain has TRBV5-6 and TRBJ1-5; 8 bases match TRBD1. Germline CDR1 is SGHDT and CDR2 is YYEEEE. This CDR3 spans 15 amino acids. V dropped 4 bases and J dropped 7; count of bases not matched to a gene: 10. The CDR3 loop reads CASSAGTGYLQPQHF. CDR3 DNA sequence: TGTGCCAGCAGCGCCGGGACAGGCTATTTACAGCCCCAGCATTTT.

This clonotype has a count of ten or more. The rearrangement joins TRBV7-2 to TRBJ2-5; 7 nucleotides align to TRBD1. The germline CDR1 and CDR2 sequences are SGHTA and FQGNSA. After removal of 3 bases from V and 6 bases from J, the junction contained 7 bases not matched to a gene. CDR3 length: 14 amino acids. The chain's CDR3 is CASSLDRPLQTQYF. The CDR3 DNA reads as TGTGCCAGCAGCTTGGACAGGCCTTTACAGACCCAGTACTTC.

Only a few counts were recorded for this clonotype. V usage is TRBV7-2 and J usage is TRBJ1-5; D not certain. The germline V and J ends were trimmed by 5 bases and 5 bases, with 7 bases remaining between them. This CDR3 region has 12 residues. The germline gives CDR1 SGHTA, CDR2 FQGNSA. CDR3 nucleotide sequence: TGTGCCAGCAGCCGCAAGGATCAGCCCCAGCATTTT. It specifies CASSRKDQPQHF.

This clonotype was counted only a few times. V gene TRBV20-1 combines with J gene TRBJ2-3; 12 nucleotides agree with TRBD2. Per the germline V gene, CDR1 is DFQATT and CDR2 is SNEGSKA (reference sequence). Trimming took 5 bases from V and 5 from J; bases not matched to a gene: 5. The CDR3 length is 14 residues. The CDR3 DNA sequence: TGCAGTGCTCTCCCGGGACTAGCGGGAGATACGCAGTATTTT. It encodes CSALPGLAGDTQYF.

This clonotype was observed a handful of times. V gene TRBV27 combines with J gene TRBJ2-3; 7 bases agree with TRBD2. The CDR3 runs to 14 residues. With 6 bases clipped from V and 3 bases from J, the junction kept 6 bases outside the gene matches. CDR1 and CDR2 from the germline V gene are MNHEY and SMNVEV (reference sequence). CDR3 bases: TGTGCCAGCAGCCTAGCGGATGTAACAGATACGCAGTATTTT. Translating it yields CASSLADVTDTQYF.

The V call is TRBV5-1, the J call TRBJ1-6, with no clear D. Per the germline V gene, CDR1 is SGHRS and CDR2 is YFSETQ. V was cut by 4 bases and J by 6 bases, with 8 bases left in between. The CDR3 extends over 13 amino acids. The CDR3 sequence: CASSLDVNSPLHF. The CDR3 nucleotides read TGCGCCAGCAGCCTGGACGTTAATTCACCCCTCCACTTT. The complete variable domain, with remaining parts taken from reference TRBV5-1 and TRBJ1-6, reads KAGVTQTPRYLIKTRGQQVTLSCSPISGHRSVSWYQQTPGQGLQFLFEYFSETQRNKGNFPGRFSGRQFSNSRSEMNVSTLELGDSALYLCASSLDVNSPLHFGNGTRLTVT.